This T cell receptor (beta chain) comes out of a study of blood T cell repertoires in COVID-19. At the level of the study: Nucleic acid was either cDNA or gDNA, and it came from T cells, B-cell-depleted T cells, or PBMCs.

The length of the CDR3 is 13 residues. Looked up from germline, CDR1 is MNHEY and CDR2 is SVGAGI. V was pared by 8 bases and J by 2 bases, with 12 bases between. Libraries were prepared by immunoSEQ multiplex PCR; TCRdb keeps only in-frame clonotypes and omits some of them. The sample gives tens of thousands of clones, around 86% of which show up once; about 12% is in the top ten. The sequencing input was peripheral blood. The V and J genes are TRBV6-5 and TRBJ1-2; D is ambiguous. The sequence derives from a human donor in a cohort sampled during active COVID-19. The CDR3 sequence: CASQDTLNYGYTF. CDR3 nucleotide sequence: TGTGCCAGCCAAGACACTCTGAACTATGGCTACACCTTC.